The text below deals with one T cell receptor beta chain. As handled by the study authors: Quantification of nucleated cells was approximated via reference gene primer amplification. Here immunoSEQ multiplex PCR was the method, and the copy in TCRdb shows in-frame clones only, minus some. The V and J calls and clone size come from that table; D and trimming were worked out from the DNA. The sample holds about 98,000 clones, around 80% seen once. The data were taken from a study of blood T cell repertoires in COVID-19. Study context: The origin of the acute and convalescent COVID-19 samples was the United States, Italy and Spain. T cells, B-cell-depleted T cells, or PBMCs provided the cDNA or gDNA that served as material.

V gave up 3 bases and J gave up 1 base, with 7 bases separating them. The CDR3 is 14 residues long. Germline V lookup: CDR1 LGHDT, CDR2 YNNKEL (reference sequence). Sequenced: peripheral blood. This clonotype was obtained from a man aged 55 to 70 with active or convalescent COVID-19. The chain has TRBV3-1 (or the pseudogene TRBV3-2) and TRBJ1-3; D may be TRBD1 (5 bases). The CDR3 here is CASSHRGSGNTIYF. The DNA for the CDR3 is TGTGCCAGCAGCCATAGGGGTTCTGGAAACACCATATATTTT.